The clone carrying this T cell receptor beta chain has ten or more counts. The data were taken from a study of neurological immune-mediated disorders. TCRdb called the 5' RACE reads again in MiXCR, with one record for every CDR3 protein. The sample gives about 81,000 distinct CDR3 sequences, around 4.7% of which show up once; approximately 5.7% is in the top ten. Trimming cost V 1 base and J 2 bases; bases outside gene matches: 5. The CDR3 extends over 15 amino acids. Germline values: CDR1 LGHDT, CDR2 YNNKEL (reference sequence). As for time point: longitudinal time-point 3. The V and J genes are TRBV3-1 and TRBJ2-7, with 7 positions matching TRBD2. The receptor's source is an older woman with multiple sclerosis. The sequenced sample consisted of PBMCs. The CDR3 protein is CASSQASAGAYEQYF. CDR3 DNA sequence: TGTGCCAGCAGCCAAGCATCCGCGGGGGCCTACGAGCAGTACTTC.